Given below is one T cell receptor (beta chain) in context. Its matching antigen is unknown. V was clipped by 6 bases and J by 5 bases; unmatched bases: 12. Germline-derived CDR1 and CDR2 are MGHDK and SYGVNS. The CDR3 spans 15 residues. Certain patients were not enrolled. These were patients with other autoimmune diseases, uncontrolled infections, pregnancy or lactation. This specimen belongs to a study of Graves' ophthalmopathy and Graves' hyperthyroidism. Overall study findings and caveats: The blood repertoire also included most expanded thyroid clonotypes above 0.001 frequency.

RNA transcripts yielded amplified TCR beta CDR3 regions. HTBI-primed RT-PCR formed the first round, and a multiplex PCR formed the second. In TCRdb, the multiplex PCR reads were re-called with MiXCR into one record per CDR3 protein. The sample carries 650,000 to 800,000 distinct CDR3 sequences, about two fifths recorded once. The sample taken for sequencing was peripheral blood. The TCR comes from an adult man with Graves' ophthalmopathy. The V call is TRBV25-1, the J call TRBJ2-7; the match to TRBD1 covers 8 bases. CDR3 protein: CASSPRAGGFNEQYF. In DNA form, the CDR3 reads TGTGCCAGCAGCCCTCGGGCAGGGGGCTTTAACGAGCAGTACTTC.